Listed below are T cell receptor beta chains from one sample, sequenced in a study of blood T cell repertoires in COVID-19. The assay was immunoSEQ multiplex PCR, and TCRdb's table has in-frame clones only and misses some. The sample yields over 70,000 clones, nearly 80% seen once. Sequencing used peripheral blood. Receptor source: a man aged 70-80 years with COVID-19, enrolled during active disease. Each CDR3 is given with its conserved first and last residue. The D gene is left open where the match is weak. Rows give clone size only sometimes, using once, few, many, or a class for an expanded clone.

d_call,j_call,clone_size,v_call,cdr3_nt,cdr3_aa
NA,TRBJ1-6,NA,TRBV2,TGTGCCAGCAGTGAAAGGAGGGGAAAGAATTCACCCCTCCACTTT,CASSERRGKNSPLHF
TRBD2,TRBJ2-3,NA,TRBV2,TGTGCCAGCAGCCTTCAGCGGGGGAGCACAGATACGCAGTATTTT,CASSLQRGSTDTQYF
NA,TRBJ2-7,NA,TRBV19,TGTGCCAGTAGTATAGTACCGGGGAACGAGCAGTACTTC,CASSIVPGNEQYF
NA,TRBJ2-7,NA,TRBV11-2,TGTGCCAGCAGCTTAGGACTATCGCAGGTCTACGAGCAGTACTTC,CASSLGLSQVYEQYF
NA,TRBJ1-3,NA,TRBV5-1,TGCGCCAGCAGACAGGGAAGTACCTCTGGAAACACCATATATTTT,CASRQGSTSGNTIYF
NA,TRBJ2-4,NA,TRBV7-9,TGTGCCAGCAGCGGGGGCGAGCTCGACGCCCTGGGGAACATTCAGTACTTC,CASSGGELDALGNIQYF
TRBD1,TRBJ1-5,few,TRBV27,TGTGCCAGCAGCCGTTCGACAGGGGGGCATAGGAGCAATCAGCCCCAGCATTTT,CASSRSTGGHRSNQPQHF
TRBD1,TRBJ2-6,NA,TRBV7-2,TGTGCCAGCAGGTTGACAGGGGGCATATACTCTGGGGCCAACGTCCTGACTTTC,CASRLTGGIYSGANVLTF
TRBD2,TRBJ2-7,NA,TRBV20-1,TGCAGTGCTAGTCCCAGCGGGAGTTGGGGCTACGAGCAGTACTTC,CSASPSGSWGYEQYF
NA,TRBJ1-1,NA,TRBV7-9,TGTGCCAGCAGCACTTACTCTTTGGCTGAAGCTTTCTTT,CASSTYSLAEAFF
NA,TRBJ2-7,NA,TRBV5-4,TGTGCCAGCAGCTTGGATCCAGGGACCTACGAGCAGTACTTC,CASSLDPGTYEQYF
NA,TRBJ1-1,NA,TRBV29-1,TGCAGCGTTCGACTTCGGGACACTGAAGCTTTCTTT,CSVRLRDTEAFF
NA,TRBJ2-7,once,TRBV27,TGTGCCAGCAGTTTATGGGGCAACTACGAGCAGTACTTC,CASSLWGNYEQYF
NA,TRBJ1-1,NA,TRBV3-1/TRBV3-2,TGTGCCAGCAGCCCTATAGTGAACACTGAAGCTTTCTTT,CASSPIVNTEAFF
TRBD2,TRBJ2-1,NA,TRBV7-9,TGTGCCAGCAGCTCAGTTGGCGGGGGAACTTCTCGCAATGAGCAGTTCTTC,CASSSVGGGTSRNEQFF
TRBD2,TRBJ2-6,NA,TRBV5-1,TGCGCCAGCAGCTTGGGCAGGACTAGCGGGATTACTGGGGCCAACGTCCTGACTTTC,CASSLGRTSGITGANVLTF
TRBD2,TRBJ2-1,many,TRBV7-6,TGTGCCAGCAGCTTAGAGCCTAGCGGGAGAAACTCCTACAATGAGCAGTTCTTC,CASSLEPSGRNSYNEQFF
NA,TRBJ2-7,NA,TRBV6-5,TGTGCCAGCAAGGCGGCCTCTACCTACGAGCAGTACTTC,CASKAASTYEQYF
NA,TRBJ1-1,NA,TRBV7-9,TGTGCCAGCAGCTTCGGATCGGGATTGGAAGCTTTCTTT,CASSFGSGLEAFF
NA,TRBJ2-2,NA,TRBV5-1,TGCGCCAGCAGCCAGGATTTGGGCCGGGAGCTGTTTTTT,CASSQDLGRELFF
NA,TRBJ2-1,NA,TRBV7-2,TGTGCCAGCAGCTCTCCGGGGGGCGCGATCAATGAGCAGTTCTTC,CASSSPGGAINEQFF
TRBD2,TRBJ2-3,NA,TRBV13,TGTGCCAGCAGCTTGTCGGGGGAGGGGCCAGATACGCAGTATTTT,CASSLSGEGPDTQYF
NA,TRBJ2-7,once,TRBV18,TGTGCCAGCTCACCACCGGCTAGCAGCGAGCAGTACTTC,CASSPPASSEQYF
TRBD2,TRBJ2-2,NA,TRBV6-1,TGTGCCAGCGGTGCGAGGTCGCTAGCGGGCGGGAACACCGGGGAGCTGTTTTTT,CASGARSLAGGNTGELFF
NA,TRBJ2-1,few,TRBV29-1,TGCAGCGTGGGGTATCACGAGGGCAATGAGCAGTTCTTC,CSVGYHEGNEQFF
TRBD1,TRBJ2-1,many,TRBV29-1,TGCAGCGCTCCGACAGGGGTAAACTACAATGAGCAGTTCTTC,CSAPTGVNYNEQFF
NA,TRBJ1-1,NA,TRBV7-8,TGTGCCAGCAGCTTCGACGGGGGGAGGCCTGAAGCTTTCTTT,CASSFDGGRPEAFF
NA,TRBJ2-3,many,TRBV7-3,TGTGCCAGCAGCTCCCGACAGGCGGAGGTAGATACGCAGTATTTT,CASSSRQAEVDTQYF
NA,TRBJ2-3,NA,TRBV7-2,TGTGCCAGCAGCCCCCGGGTTGGCACAGATACGCAGTATTTT,CASSPRVGTDTQYF
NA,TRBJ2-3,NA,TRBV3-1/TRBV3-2,TGTGCCAGCAGCCAGGTTCAGGGTAGAACAGATACGCAGTATTTT,CASSQVQGRTDTQYF
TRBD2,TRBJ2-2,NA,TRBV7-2,TGTGCCAGCAGCTTACATCTAGCGGGGGTAGAAACCGGGGAGCTGTTTTTT,CASSLHLAGVETGELFF
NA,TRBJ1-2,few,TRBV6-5,TGTGCCAGCAGTTATTACGGGACAACGAGGGGCTACACCTTC,CASSYYGTTRGYTF
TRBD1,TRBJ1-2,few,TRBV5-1,TGCGCCAGCAGCATGGGACAGGCCGACTATGGCTACACCTTC,CASSMGQADYGYTF
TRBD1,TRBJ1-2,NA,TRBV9,TGTGCCAGCAGCGGACCACCTGGGGACAGGGTTAGATATGGCTACACCTTC,CASSGPPGDRVRYGYTF
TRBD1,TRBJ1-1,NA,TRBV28,TGTGCCAGCATGGGACAGTCGAACACTGAAGCTTTCTTT,CASMGQSNTEAFF
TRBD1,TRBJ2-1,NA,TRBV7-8,TGTGCCAGCAGCGGGTACAGGGGATCTTCCTACAATGAGCAGTTCTTC,CASSGYRGSSYNEQFF
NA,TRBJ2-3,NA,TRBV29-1,TGCAGCGTTGCGAGCACAGATACGCAGTATTTT,CSVASTDTQYF
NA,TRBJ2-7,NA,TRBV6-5,TGTGCCAGCAGTTACCGGGGACAACCAACCTACGAGCAGTACTTC,CASSYRGQPTYEQYF
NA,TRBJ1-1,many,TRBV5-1,TGCGCCAGCAGCTTGACCGGGATGGGGACTGAAGCTTTCTTT,CASSLTGMGTEAFF
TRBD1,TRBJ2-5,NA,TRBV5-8,TGTGCCAGCAGCATGACAGGGGCAGAGACCCAGTACTTC,CASSMTGAETQYF
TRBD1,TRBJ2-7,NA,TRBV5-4,TGTGCCAGCAGGGAGGGACAGGGATCGGGGACCTACGAGCAGTACTTC,CASREGQGSGTYEQYF
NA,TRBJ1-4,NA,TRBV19,TGTGCCAGTAGTATACTTCGGGGAGGCAATGAAAAACTGTTTTTT,CASSILRGGNEKLFF
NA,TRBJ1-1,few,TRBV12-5,TGTGCTAGTGGTTTGAGGAAAGGGGGTTTCTTT,CASGLRKGGFF
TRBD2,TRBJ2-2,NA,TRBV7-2,TGTGCCAGCAGCTTTACTAGCGGGTTCGTCGGGGAGCTGTTTTTT,CASSFTSGFVGELFF
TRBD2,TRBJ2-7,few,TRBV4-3,TGCGCCAGCAGCCAAGATCCAGCGGGAGGACTCGAGCAGTACTTC,CASSQDPAGGLEQYF
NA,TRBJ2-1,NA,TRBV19,TGTGCCAGTAGTCCGGGGACTTTTTCCCTGATTTACAATGAGCAGTTCTTC,CASSPGTFSLIYNEQFF